The sequence of this T cell receptor (beta chain) was determined in a study of T cells in women clearing cervical HPV infection. Note on this clone: From the germline J gene comes the end of the CDR3, since the read stops 3 residues before it.

The CDR3 contains 14 residues. Per the germline V gene, CDR1 is LNHNV and CDR2 is YYDKDF (reference sequence). V was shortened by 1 base and J by 4 bases, with 10 bases between the two germline ends. This table comes from immunoSEQ multiplex PCR, and its TCRdb copy is limited to in-frame clones, with some not included. The specimen's table records 40,000 to 55,000 clones. The chain links TRBV15 to TRBJ1-2; D not certain. This TCR derives from a woman aged 18 to 75 with a cervical HPV16 infection that either progressed to CIN3+ or cleared (not recorded which). Sequenced: blood buffy coat. The CDR3: CATSRAQMPYGYTF. CDR3 DNA (partial): TGTGCCACCAGCAGAGCCCAGATGCCCTATGGC.